A selection of T cell receptor beta chains follows, all from one sample in a study of a mutant IDH1 vaccine in newly diagnosed glioma. Their recognized antigens are unknown. Profiling relied on immunoSEQ multiplex PCR, and the TCRdb table lists in-frame clones only, not all of them. The data contain about 42,000 clones, roughly 85% of them singletons. Sequencing was performed on PBMCs, taken from a glioma patient whose treatment included an IDH1 peptide vaccine. The receptors originated from a man aged 40-49 years with glioma. Both conserved end residues are part of each CDR3. Fields, in order: clone size, J gene, D gene, V gene, CDR3 protein, CDR3 DNA. A D gene is named only where the DNA matches it firmly. Rows give clone size only sometimes, using once, few, many, or a class for an expanded clone.

abundance: .; j_gene: TRBJ1-2; d_gene: .; v_gene: TRBV4-2; CDR3aa: CASSQDRVKLYGYTF; CDR3nt: TGTGCCAGCAGCCAAGATCGAGTTAAGCTCTATGGCTACACCTTC
abundance: few; j_gene: TRBJ1-1; d_gene: .; v_gene: TRBV9; CDR3aa: CASSVVLGRNTEAFF; CDR3nt: TGTGCCAGCAGCGTAGTGTTGGGACGTAACACTGAAGCTTTCTTT
abundance: .; j_gene: TRBJ2-5; d_gene: TRBD2; v_gene: TRBV6-6; CDR3aa: CASLGTSPSPGTQYF; CDR3nt: TGTGCCAGTCTAGGGACTAGTCCCTCCCCCGGAACCCAGTACTTC
abundance: .; j_gene: TRBJ2-7; d_gene: .; v_gene: TRBV5-5; CDR3aa: CASSLIQMEQYF; CDR3nt: TGTGCCAGCAGCTTGATTCAGATGGAGCAGTACTTC
abundance: .; j_gene: TRBJ2-7; d_gene: .; v_gene: TRBV28; CDR3aa: CASSSGIYEQYF; CDR3nt: TGTGCCAGCAGTTCCGGCATCTACGAGCAGTACTTC
abundance: .; j_gene: TRBJ1-5; d_gene: .; v_gene: TRBV5-1; CDR3aa: CASKDHREHSNQPQHF; CDR3nt: TGCGCCAGCAAAGATCACAGGGAACATAGCAATCAGCCCCAGCATTTT
abundance: .; j_gene: TRBJ2-1; d_gene: .; v_gene: TRBV19; CDR3aa: CATRLEGEQFF; CDR3nt: TGTGCCACCAGACTAGAGGGTGAGCAGTTCTTC
abundance: .; j_gene: TRBJ1-3; d_gene: .; v_gene: TRBV5-4; CDR3aa: CASSQTGGNTIYF; CDR3nt: TGTGCCAGCAGCCAGACAGGCGGAAACACCATATATTTT
abundance: .; j_gene: TRBJ1-1; d_gene: .; v_gene: TRBV6-5; CDR3aa: CASSYPGANTEAFF; CDR3nt: TGTGCCAGCAGTTATCCTGGGGCGAACACTGAAGCTTTCTTT
abundance: .; j_gene: TRBJ2-7; d_gene: .; v_gene: TRBV6-1; CDR3aa: CASLQGRYEQYF; CDR3nt: TGTGCCAGCCTGCAGGGCCGCTACGAGCAGTACTTC
abundance: few; j_gene: TRBJ1-5; d_gene: .; v_gene: TRBV7-2; CDR3aa: CASRDRDTHQPQHF; CDR3nt: TGTGCCAGCAGGGACCGGGACACCCATCAGCCCCAGCATTTT
abundance: .; j_gene: TRBJ1-2; d_gene: TRBD1; v_gene: TRBV6-6; CDR3aa: CASSFLRGSNYGYTF; CDR3nt: TGTGCCAGCAGTTTCCTCAGGGGGAGTAACTATGGCTACACCTTC
abundance: .; j_gene: TRBJ2-7; d_gene: .; v_gene: TRBV25-1; CDR3aa: CASRTPGYEQYF; CDR3nt: TGTGCCAGCAGGACCCCAGGGTACGAGCAGTACTTC
abundance: .; j_gene: TRBJ2-3; d_gene: TRBD2; v_gene: TRBV5-1; CDR3aa: CASQPGGRGTDTQYF; CDR3nt: TGCGCCAGCCAGCCTGGGGGGAGGGGCACAGATACGCAGTATTTT
abundance: .; j_gene: TRBJ1-1; d_gene: .; v_gene: TRBV9; CDR3aa: CASSGGGNTEAFF; CDR3nt: TGTGCCAGCAGCGGGGGCGGGAACACTGAAGCTTTCTTT
abundance: .; j_gene: TRBJ2-1; d_gene: .; v_gene: TRBV7-2; CDR3aa: CASSLSPSSYNEQFF; CDR3nt: TGTGCCAGCAGCTTGTCTCCGAGCTCCTACAATGAGCAGTTCTTC
abundance: .; j_gene: TRBJ2-7; d_gene: .; v_gene: TRBV19; CDR3aa: CASSTTRGYEQYF; CDR3nt: TGTGCCAGTAGTACGACTAGAGGCTACGAGCAGTACTTC
abundance: .; j_gene: TRBJ2-3; d_gene: TRBD2; v_gene: TRBV2; CDR3aa: CASSEALILAGVPTDTQYF; CDR3nt: TGTGCCAGCAGTGAAGCGCTCATCCTAGCGGGAGTTCCCACAGATACGCAGTATTTT
abundance: .; j_gene: TRBJ2-3; d_gene: .; v_gene: TRBV6-1; CDR3aa: CASVDRLYTDTQYF; CDR3nt: TGTGCCAGCGTGGACAGACTATACACAGATACGCAGTATTTT
abundance: .; j_gene: TRBJ2-5; d_gene: TRBD1; v_gene: TRBV25-1; CDR3aa: CASSELDRVQETQYF; CDR3nt: TGTGCCAGCAGTGAACTCGACAGGGTCCAAGAGACCCAGTACTTC
abundance: .; j_gene: TRBJ2-7; d_gene: TRBD1; v_gene: TRBV7-2; CDR3aa: CASSRGQMSYEQYF; CDR3nt: TGTGCCAGCAGCAGGGGACAGATGAGCTACGAGCAGTACTTC
abundance: once; j_gene: TRBJ2-2; d_gene: TRBD2; v_gene: TRBV23-1; CDR3aa: CASTPGLGVGGELFF; CDR3nt: TGCGCCAGCACGCCGGGACTAGGAGTAGGCGGGGAGCTGTTTTTT
abundance: .; j_gene: TRBJ2-1; d_gene: TRBD2; v_gene: TRBV7-6; CDR3aa: CASSLLAGENEQFF; CDR3nt: TGTGCCAGCAGCTTACTAGCGGGAGAAAATGAGCAGTTCTTC
abundance: .; j_gene: TRBJ2-3; d_gene: TRBD2; v_gene: TRBV4-3; CDR3aa: CASSQDYGSSGTTDTQYF; CDR3nt: TGCGCCAGCAGCCAAGATTATGGATCTAGCGGGACCACAGATACGCAGTATTTT
abundance: .; j_gene: TRBJ2-7; d_gene: TRBD1; v_gene: TRBV5-8; CDR3aa: CASSPSGTANYEQYF; CDR3nt: TGTGCCAGCAGCCCATCCGGGACAGCTAACTACGAGCAGTACTTC
abundance: once; j_gene: TRBJ2-5; d_gene: .; v_gene: TRBV5-1; CDR3aa: CASSLSGIEETQYF; CDR3nt: TGCGCCAGCAGCTTGAGCGGCATCGAAGAGACCCAGTACTTC
abundance: .; j_gene: TRBJ2-3; d_gene: TRBD2; v_gene: TRBV6-1; CDR3aa: CAGEGEVTDTQYF; CDR3nt: TGTGCCGGGGAGGGAGAGGTAACAGATACGCAGTATTTT
abundance: .; j_gene: TRBJ2-7; d_gene: TRBD1; v_gene: TRBV10-3; CDR3aa: CAISENGQGGEQYF; CDR3nt: TGTGCCATCAGTGAAAACGGACAGGGGGGCGAGCAGTACTTC
abundance: few; j_gene: TRBJ2-7; d_gene: TRBD2; v_gene: TRBV7-9; CDR3aa: CASSLGGRRAYEQYF; CDR3nt: TGTGCCAGCAGCCTGGGGGGGAGGAGAGCCTACGAGCAGTACTTC
abundance: .; j_gene: TRBJ2-7; d_gene: .; v_gene: TRBV5-6; CDR3aa: CASSLYGPGAFEQYF; CDR3nt: TGTGCCAGCAGCTTGTATGGCCCGGGGGCGTTCGAGCAGTACTTC
abundance: .; j_gene: TRBJ2-7; d_gene: TRBD2; v_gene: TRBV9; CDR3aa: CASSVGGTGWGSGRAYEQYF; CDR3nt: TGTGCCAGCAGCGTAGGGGGGACAGGATGGGGAAGCGGGAGGGCCTACGAGCAGTACTTC
abundance: .; j_gene: TRBJ2-7; d_gene: TRBD2; v_gene: TRBV7-2; CDR3aa: CASSLGGRAWEQYF; CDR3nt: TGTGCCAGCAGCTTAGGGGGGAGGGCCTGGGAGCAGTACTTC
abundance: .; j_gene: TRBJ1-1; d_gene: .; v_gene: TRBV9; CDR3aa: CASSRRGVNTEAFF; CDR3nt: TGTGCCAGCAGCCGACGGGGGGTGAACACTGAAGCTTTCTTT
abundance: .; j_gene: TRBJ1-4; d_gene: TRBD1; v_gene: TRBV5-6; CDR3aa: CASSWGQGEKLFF; CDR3nt: TGTGCCAGCAGCTGGGGACAGGGGGAAAAACTGTTTTTT
abundance: .; j_gene: TRBJ1-3; d_gene: TRBD1; v_gene: TRBV7-8; CDR3aa: CASSFQTGGRNTIYF; CDR3nt: TGTGCCAGCAGCTTTCAGACAGGGGGCCGGAACACCATATATTTT
abundance: once; j_gene: TRBJ1-4; d_gene: .; v_gene: TRBV27; CDR3aa: CASTWRGLEGVDEKLFF; CDR3nt: TGTGCCAGCACTTGGAGAGGTTTGGAGGGGGTGGACGAAAAACTGTTTTTT
abundance: .; j_gene: TRBJ2-2; d_gene: TRBD1; v_gene: TRBV9; CDR3aa: CASSDPGTGETGELFF; CDR3nt: TGTGCCAGCAGCGACCCCGGGACAGGGGAAACCGGGGAGCTGTTTTTT
abundance: .; j_gene: TRBJ2-1; d_gene: TRBD2; v_gene: TRBV5-6; CDR3aa: CASRLGLAYNNEQFF; CDR3nt: TGTGCCAGCAGACTTGGACTAGCGTATAACAATGAGCAGTTCTTC